This TCR beta chain originates from a study of control samples from healthy donors and cancer patients. Measured with immunoSEQ multiplex PCR; TCRdb has only the in-frame clones, and not every one. The profile covers 170,000 or so clones, with about 91% appearing a single time and roughly 2% taken by the ten largest. Per the germline V gene, CDR1 is LNHNV and CDR2 is YYDKDF (reference sequence). The CDR3 is made up of 12 amino acids. The V and J ends lost 0 bases and 5 bases respectively, with 4 bases between them. Source material: blood. The chain employs TRBV15 and TRBJ1-2; no firm D call. The TCR was taken from a woman in her thirties or forties in good health. The CDR3 sequence: CATSRDRYGYTF. The CDR3 DNA follows: TGTGCCACCAGCAGAGACAGATATGGCTACACCTTC. Looking up the rest from reference TRBV15 and TRBJ1-2 gives the full variable domain: DAMVIQNPRYQVTQFGKPVTLSCSQTLNHNVMYWYQQKSSQAPKLLFHYYDKDFNNEADTPDNFQSRRPNTSFCFLDIRSPGLGDTAMYLCATSRDRYGYTFGSGTRLTVV.